This passage covers 23 T cell receptor beta chains from one sample sequenced in a study of spatial heterogeneity in lung cancer. MiXCR, applied by TCRdb to the 5' RACE reads, yields one record per CDR3 protein. This table has more than 85,000 distinct CDR3 sequences, 7.5% to 10% appearing once. Noted time point: sample taken at primary tumor resection. The input material, whole RNA from tumor, nontumor lung or frozen PBMC, was sequenced unsorted. The sequenced sample was PBMCs, obtained at surgery. The receptors shown here come from a male donor with early-stage non-small cell lung cancer.

The table lists this clonotype with many counts. This chain connects TRBV25-1 to TRBJ2-1; 9 bases are shared with TRBD2. J gave up 10 bases and V 3 bases, and 4 bases lay outside the gene matches. Germline CDR1 and CDR2: MGHDK and SYGVNS. The CDR3 runs 13 residues. The CDR3 nucleotides are TGTGCCAGCAGTGAGGCGGGAGGGCCAGAGCAGTTCTTC. Its translation is CASSEAGGPEQFF.

This chain links TRBV10-3 with TRBJ1-6; D not certain. V was trimmed by 7 bases and J by 6 bases, leaving 13 bases between them. Germline loops: CDR1 ENHRY, CDR2 SYGVKD. CDR3 size: 14 residues. For the CDR3, the DNA is TGTGCCATCAAGACGGGAAACGGTAATTCACCCCTCCACTTT. Translating it yields CAIKTGNGNSPLHF.

This clonotype was seen many times. The chain uses TRBV3-1 and TRBJ2-3; no clear D. Trimming shortened V by 4 bases and J by 5 bases, and 16 bases separated the two germline ends. This CDR3 spans 15 amino acids. CDR1 is LGHDT, CDR2 YNNKEL, per germline (reference sequence). The chain's CDR3 is CASSPGRTAGDTQYF. DNA of the CDR3: TGTGCCAGCAGCCCCGGGCGTACAGCTGGAGATACGCAGTATTTT.

This clonotype was seen many times. The rearrangement uses TRBV12-3 or TRBV12-4 and TRBJ1-5, with a weak D call TRBD1 (5 bases). V lost 1 base, J lost 7 bases, and 11 bases lay in between. CDR3 length: 14 residues. CDR3 region: CASSLVQGGQPQHF. The CDR3 DNA follows: TGTGCCAGCAGTTTAGTGCAGGGAGGCCAGCCCCAGCATTTT.

A remark on this clonotype: At one end, the junction sequence differs from germline, possibly due to a read error. V usage is TRBV28 and J usage is TRBJ1-1, with a tentative D call TRBD1 (5 bases). CDR1 and CDR2 from the germline V gene are MDHEN and SYDVKM. The length of the CDR3 is 15 residues. The CDR3 bases are TGTACCAGCAGTTCCCAAGGGACGGCGAACACTGAAGCTTTCTTT. This gives the protein CTSSSQGTANTEAFF.

At least ten counts were recorded for this clonotype. V is TRBV5-1 and J is TRBJ2-3, with 12 bases aligning to TRBD2. Unmatched junction bases numbered 7, after V lost 8 bases and J lost 0 bases. The CDR3 is 16 residues long. Germline CDR1 reads SGHRS; CDR2 reads YFSETQ. As DNA, the CDR3 is TGCGCCAGGAGACTAGCGGGGGCCCCTAGCACAGATACGCAGTATTTT. The encoded protein is CARRLAGAPSTDTQYF.

This clonotype was detected only a few times. V and J are TRBV11-1 and TRBJ2-5, with D perhaps TRBD1 (5 bases). Looked up from germline, CDR1 is SGHAT and CDR2 is FQDESV (reference sequence). The CDR3 extends over 14 amino acids. V dropped 3 bases and J dropped 1 base, with 9 bases sitting between them. The CDR3 sequence is CASSFARAQETQYF. The DNA of the CDR3 is TGTGCCAGCAGCTTTGCCAGGGCCCAAGAGACCCAGTACTTC.

This clonotype was counted at least ten times. The chain joins TRBV10-3 to TRBJ2-2; D is unclear. The CDR3 loop spans 12 amino acids. The germline CDR1 and CDR2 sequences are ENHRY and SYGVKD. Trimming took 3 bases from V and 2 from J, leaving 1 base between them. This chain's CDR3 is CAISENTGELFF. DNA for the CDR3: TGTGCCATCAGTGAAAACACCGGGGAGCTGTTTTTT.

This clonotype was seen only a few times. This chain links TRBV5-4 with TRBJ2-7; D tentatively reads TRBD1 or TRBD2 (6 bases each). The germline V gene has CDR1 SGHNT and CDR2 YYREEE (reference sequence). The V end was cut by 3 bases, the J end by 2 bases, with 9 bases between. The CDR3 runs 13 residues. The CDR3 protein is CASSSRGAYEQYF. The CDR3 region has the DNA TGTGCCAGCAGCTCTAGGGGGGCCTACGAGCAGTACTTC.

This clonotype has at least ten counts. For the CDR3, the DNA is TGTGCCAGCAGTCCCCCACTCGCGGGGGGTACAGGTCAGCCCCAGCATTTT. This translates into CASSPPLAGGTGQPQHF. The chain uses TRBV28 and TRBJ1-5; D is perhaps TRBD1 (5 bases). The germline V gene encodes CDR1 MDHEN and CDR2 SYDVKM. The V end was cut by 5 bases, the J end by 6 bases, with 23 bases between. The CDR3 has 17 amino acids.

This clonotype has only a few counts. The V and J genes are TRBV5-1 and TRBJ2-1, with no clear D. CDR1 and CDR2 from the germline V gene are SGHRS and YFSETQ. Deletions cut 4 bases from V and 0 bases from J, with 11 bases between. CDR3 length equals 15 residues. The CDR3, as DNA: TGCGCCAGCAGCCCCAGTTGGTCCTCCTACAATGAGCAGTTCTTC. Encoded protein: CASSPSWSSYNEQFF.

The DNA for the CDR3 is TGTGCCAGCAGTGCGCAGAGGAACACTGAAGCTTTCTTT. Translation: CASSAQRNTEAFF. The V and J genes are TRBV25-1 and TRBJ1-1; no firm D call. The CDR3 totals 13 residues. From germline, CDR1 is MGHDK and CDR2 SYGVNS. Trimming left V 4 bases short and J 1 base short, with 7 bases between. Complete variable domain (other parts from reference TRBV25-1 and TRBJ1-1): EADIYQTPRYLVIGTGKKITLECSQTMGHDKMYWYQQDPGMELHLIHYSYGVNSTEKGDLSSESTVSRIRTEHFPLTLESARPSHTSQYLCASSAQRNTEAFFGQGTRLTVV.

This clonotype was found a few times. J is TRBJ2-3 and V is TRBV7-9; no firm D call. CDR1 SEHNR and CDR2 FQNEAQ come from the germline V gene (reference sequence). The CDR3 spans 13 residues. Trimming left V 2 bases short and J 3 bases short, with 6 bases between. CDR3 sequence: CASSLKSTDTQYF. The CDR3 DNA reads as TGTGCCAGCAGCTTAAAGTCGACAGATACGCAGTATTTT.

This clonotype was recorded a few times. The chain links TRBV10-3 to TRBJ2-7; TRBD2 agrees at 9 bases. CDR1 is ENHRY and CDR2 is SYGVKD in the germline V gene. The CDR3 runs to 17 residues. Trimming took 5 bases from V and 5 from J; bases not matched to a gene: 16. The CDR3 DNA is TGTGCCATCAGTTTTCCCCCGACAGGACTAGCGACGGACGAGCAGTACTTC. Amino acid sequence: CAISFPPTGLATDEQYF.

V gene TRBV7-2 combines with J gene TRBJ2-7; 9 nucleotides agree with TRBD2. CDR1 is SGHTA, CDR2 FQGNSA, per germline. There are 15 residues in the CDR3. The J segment lost 3 bases and the V segment lost 5 bases, leaving 8 bases of the junction unmatched. The chain's CDR3 is CASSRNSGGFYEQYF. In DNA form, the CDR3 reads TGTGCCAGCAGCCGGAATAGCGGGGGATTCTACGAGCAGTACTTC.

A few counts support this clonotype. The rearrangement links TRBV2 to TRBJ1-2; D not certain. Germline-derived CDR1 and CDR2 are SNHLY and FYNNEI. The CDR3 extends over 15 amino acids. Trimming took 0 bases from V and 3 from J, leaving 11 bases between them. CDR3 sequence reads: CASSEARGAHYGYTF. The CDR3 bases are TGTGCCAGCAGTGAAGCCCGGGGAGCTCACTATGGCTACACCTTC. Filled out from reference TRBV2 and TRBJ1-2, the complete variable domain reads EPEVTQTPSHQVTQMGQEVILRCVPISNHLYFYWYRQILGQKVEFLVSFYNNEISEKSEIFDDQFSVERPDGSNFTLKIRSTKLEDSAMYFCASSEARGAHYGYTFGSGTRLTVV.

This clonotype was seen more than once but under ten times. The DNA of the CDR3 is TGTGCCAGTAGTAGGGGGCTTTGGGAGACCCAGTACTTC. It translates to CASSRGLWETQYF. The chain couples TRBV19 to TRBJ2-5; D may be TRBD1 (6 bases). Trimming took off 4 bases at V and 5 bases at J, with 11 bases between the two ends. Germline V lookup: CDR1 LNHDA, CDR2 SQIVND (reference sequence). This CDR3 contains 13 residues.

In this sample, this clonotype turned up a few times. CDR3 region: CASSAALPTVSEQFF. CDR3 in DNA: TGTGCCAGCAGCGCAGCCCTACCGACAGTTTCTGAGCAGTTCTTC. The V gene is TRBV7-2, the J gene TRBJ2-1, with D possibly matching TRBD1 (5 bases). The CDR3 has 15 amino acids. Trimming removed 5 bases from V and 9 bases from J, with 20 bases in between. The germline V gene has CDR1 SGHTA and CDR2 FQGNSA.

This clonotype was found a few times. CDR3 amino acids: CASSLTGEADTQYF. In DNA, the CDR3 is TGTGCCAGCAGTTTGACGGGAGAGGCAGATACGCAGTATTTT. The rearrangement uses TRBV28 and TRBJ2-3; perhaps TRBD2 as D (6 bases). Per germline, CDR1 MDHEN and CDR2 SYDVKM. The CDR3 is 14 amino acids. Trimming removed 3 bases at V and 4 bases at J, with 11 bases between.

The chain recombines TRBV28 with TRBJ2-7; 9 bases align to TRBD2. Per the germline V gene, CDR1 is MDHEN and CDR2 is SYDVKM. This CDR3 contains 17 residues. The V and J ends lost 6 bases and 5 bases, in that order; junction bases with no gene match: 17. CDR3 residues: CASSRVPVETSGHEQYF. CDR3 coding DNA: TGTGCCAGCAGCCGTGTCCCCGTCGAGACTAGCGGTCACGAGCAGTACTTC. The full variable domain, with the rest looked up from reference TRBV28 and TRBJ2-7, is DVKVTQSSRYLVKRTGEKVFLECVQDMDHENMFWYRQDPGLGLRLIYFSYDVKMKEKGDIPEGYSVSREKKERFSLILESASTNQTSMYLCASSRVPVETSGHEQYFGPGTRLTVT.

The chain carries TRBV4-1 and TRBJ2-7; the D gene is possibly TRBD2 (5 bases). The CDR3 is 14 residues long. Trimming stripped 3 bases from V and 6 bases from J, with 15 bases between. Germline V gene lookup returns CDR1 MGHRA and CDR2 YSYEKL. The DNA for the CDR3 is TGCGCCAGCAGCCATACGCACCTAGAGGGCGAGCAGTACTTC. This gives the protein CASSHTHLEGEQYF.

This sequence joins TRBV20-1 and TRBJ2-5, with a tentative D call TRBD1 (6 bases). V was shortened by 0 bases and J by 5 bases, with 13 bases between the two germline ends. Germline loops: CDR1 DFQATT, CDR2 SNEGSKA (reference sequence). The length of the CDR3 is 14 residues. This CDR3 is CSARDLGRGETQYF. In DNA form, the CDR3 reads TGCAGTGCTAGAGATCTCGGCAGGGGTGAGACCCAGTACTTC.

The V call is TRBV14, the J call TRBJ1-2; weak D call: TRBD1 (6 bases). The germline V gene encodes CDR1 SGHDN and CDR2 FVKESK. The CDR3 is 13 residues long. V gave up 1 base and J gave up 8 bases, with 11 bases separating them. The CDR3 region has the DNA TGTGCCAGCAGCCAAGTTTCAGGGGTCGGCTACACCTTC. It translates to CASSQVSGVGYTF.